These 30 T cell receptor beta chains share one sample of origin, sequenced in a study of blood T cell repertoires in COVID-19. Assay: immunoSEQ multiplex PCR; the TCRdb copy retains only in-frame clones and omits some. The table records fewer than 65,000 clones, around 87% of them present only once. Sequences were obtained from peripheral blood. Source of these receptors: a man in his 60s with acute or convalescent COVID-19.

This CDR3 reads CASLPKPPRTNYGYTF. The CDR3 bases are TGTGCCAGCCTTCCTAAACCCCCCAGGACTAACTATGGCTACACCTTC. The chain couples TRBV19 to TRBJ1-2; D is ambiguous. The length of the CDR3 is 16 residues. Trimming took 9 bases from V and 0 from J, leaving 20 bases between them. The germline CDR1 and CDR2 sequences are LNHDA and SQIVND (reference sequence). Full variable domain (missing parts from reference TRBV19 and TRBJ1-2): DGGITQSPKYLFRKEGQNVTLSCEQNLNHDAMYWYRQDPGQGLRLIYYSQIVNDFQKGDIAEGYSVSREKKESFPLTVTSAQKNPTAFYLCASLPKPPRTNYGYTFGSGTRLTVV.

This clone appeared a single time. The genes are TRBV5-5 and TRBJ1-1; D call uncertain. Germline V gene data show CDR1 as SGHKS and CDR2 as YYEKEE (reference sequence). Trimming cost V 4 bases and J 3 bases, with 13 bases left between them. This CDR3 comprises 14 residues. Written as DNA, the CDR3 is TGTGCCAGCAGCGTAAGTGGTAGTGACACTGAAGCTTTCTTT. This translates into CASSVSGSDTEAFF.

This clone was seen just once. The genes are TRBV3-1 (or the pseudogene TRBV3-2) and TRBJ1-1, with TRBD1 matching 8 bases. The CDR3 covers 14 residues. Germline values: CDR1 LGHDT, CDR2 YNNKEL (reference sequence). With V trimmed by 1 base and J by 5 bases, 3 bases remained unmatched. The CDR3 is CASSQAQGATEAFF. For the CDR3, the DNA is TGTGCCAGCAGCCAAGCCCAGGGGGCGACTGAAGCTTTCTTT.

The sample holds a few counts of this clone. The chain employs TRBV3-1 (or the pseudogene TRBV3-2) and TRBJ1-1, with 8 bases fitting TRBD1. The germline gives CDR1 LGHDT, CDR2 YNNKEL (reference sequence). CDR3 length equals 15 residues. J was trimmed by 7 bases and V by 3 bases; bases with no gene match: 10. For the CDR3, the DNA is TGTGCCAGCAGCCATACCGGGACAGGCCTTAGTGAAGCTTTCTTT. Its translation is CASSHTGTGLSEAFF.

The chain links TRBV24-1 to TRBJ2-3; D gene uncertain. Trimming removed 9 bases from V and 2 bases from J, with 8 bases in between. The germline CDR1 and CDR2 sequences are KGHDR and SFDVKD. The CDR3 consists of 12 residues. CDR3 sequence reads: CATSQSTDTQYF. DNA of the CDR3: TGTGCCACCTCCCAGTCCACAGATACGCAGTATTTT.

The V call is TRBV2, the J call TRBJ1-1; possible D gene TRBD1, 5 bases. Germline V gives CDR1 SNHLY, CDR2 FYNNEI. V dropped 9 bases and J dropped 4 bases, with 9 bases sitting between them. The CDR3 spans 11 residues. The CDR3 loop reads CASGQGTEAFF. In DNA form, the CDR3 reads TGTGCCAGTGGTCAGGGCACTGAAGCTTTCTTT.

This chain links TRBV5-1 with TRBJ2-5; 7 bases map to TRBD2. V lost 1 base, J lost 0 bases, and 6 bases stayed unmatched. Germline assignment: CDR1 SGHRS and CDR2 YFSETQ. The CDR3 has 16 residues. CDR3 DNA: TGCGCCAGCAGCTTGACTGCGGCGGGGGACCAAGAGACCCAGTACTTC. Translated: CASSLTAAGDQETQYF.

The chain has TRBV13 and TRBJ2-1; 10 bases agree with TRBD2. With V trimmed by 1 base and J by 6 bases, 12 bases remained unmatched. Looked up from germline, CDR1 is PRHDT and CDR2 is FYEKMQ (reference sequence). This CDR3 has 18 amino acids. CDR3 sequence (DNA): TGTGCCAGCAGCTTAGCAGTTAGCGGGGGGCCCCAGGGCAATGAGCAGTTCTTC. As protein: CASSLAVSGGPQGNEQFF.

This clone was counted a single time. The gene calls are TRBV18 and TRBJ1-3; 7 bases map to TRBD1. Losses at the gene ends were 3 bases for V and 4 bases for J; bases not matched to a gene: 9. Germline assignment: CDR1 KGHSH and CDR2 LQKENI. The CDR3 runs to 16 residues. DNA of the CDR3: TGTGCCAGCTCACCTGACGGAGGGGGCGCAGGAAACACCATATATTTT. Protein sequence: CASSPDGGGAGNTIYF.

CDR3: CASSTQGQGPDTQYF. The CDR3 coding sequence is TGCGCCAGCAGCACCCAGGGACAGGGCCCAGATACGCAGTATTTT. J is TRBJ2-3 and V is TRBV5-1, with 9 positions matching TRBD1. This CDR3 is built from 15 residues. Germline V gene lookup returns CDR1 SGHRS and CDR2 YFSETQ. V lost 4 bases and J lost 4; bases outside the gene matches: 7.

J is TRBJ1-1 and V is TRBV27; 12 positions agree with TRBD1. V was pared by 3 bases and J by 11 bases, with 7 bases of the junction left unmatched. Germline lookup yields CDR1 MNHEY and CDR2 SMNVEV (reference sequence). The CDR3 has 14 residues. The CDR3 here is CASSLVGQGARAFF. Written as DNA, the CDR3 is TGTGCCAGCAGTTTGGTGGGACAGGGGGCACGGGCTTTCTTT.

The genes are TRBV7-7 and TRBJ2-3, with a tentative D call TRBD2 (6 bases). The CDR3 is 18 residues long. V was clipped by 2 bases and J by 0 bases, with 18 bases between them. Germline-derived CDR1 and CDR2 are SSHAT and FNYEAQ (reference sequence). The CDR3: CASSLRSAGRSSTDTQYF. The CDR3 region has the DNA TGTGCCAGCAGCTTACGTTCCGCGGGGAGGTCTAGCACAGATACGCAGTATTTT.

This clone has a single count. The gene calls are TRBV6-2 or TRBV6-3 and TRBJ1-6; D is ambiguous. There are 15 residues in the CDR3. The germline CDR1 and CDR2 sequences are MNHEY and SVGEGT. Trimming removed 2 bases from V and 7 bases from J, with 12 bases in between. In DNA, the CDR3 is TGTGCCAGCAGTTACGTGAGGGAGTCGAATTCACCCCTCCACTTT. Amino acids: CASSYVRESNSPLHF.

V gene TRBV19 combines with J gene TRBJ1-3; possible D gene TRBD1, 6 bases. Germline V gene lookup returns CDR1 LNHDA and CDR2 SQIVND (reference sequence). The CDR3 consists of 17 residues. V lost 10 bases and J lost 0, with 22 bases in between. CDR3 loop: CATVGAAHARSGNTIYF. Written as DNA, the CDR3 is TGTGCCACCGTGGGGGCAGCACATGCTCGCTCTGGAAACACCATATATTTT.

The CDR3 protein is CASSPKTSGLRDEQFF. The CDR3 region has the DNA TGTGCCAGCAGCCCGAAGACTAGCGGTTTGAGGGATGAGCAGTTCTTC. V gene TRBV14 combines with J gene TRBJ2-1; 9 bases agree with TRBD2. J gave up 8 bases and V 4 bases, and 12 bases lay outside the gene matches. CDR3 length equals 16 residues. Germline V CDR1 and CDR2: SGHDN, FVKESK.

This clone was seen once. The gene calls are TRBV19 and TRBJ1-1; 7 nucleotides agree with TRBD1. After removal of 5 bases from V and 1 base from J, the junction contained 4 bases not matched to a gene. The CDR3 is 14 residues long. Germline CDR1 LNHDA, CDR2 SQIVND (reference sequence). CDR3 in DNA: TGTGCCAGTAGTTTGGACAGGAGGAACACTGAAGCTTTCTTT. Amino acids: CASSLDRRNTEAFF.

This clone occurred once. V usage is TRBV3-1 (or the pseudogene TRBV3-2) and J usage is TRBJ2-7; 9 nucleotides line up with TRBD2. Germline V gene lookup returns CDR1 LGHDT and CDR2 YNNKEL (reference sequence). V shed 1 base, J shed 2 bases, and the junction held 6 bases outside the gene matches. The CDR3 spans 16 residues. The CDR3 here is CASSQGRLAGPYEQYF. CDR3 DNA: TGTGCCAGCAGCCAAGGTCGGCTAGCGGGGCCCTACGAGCAGTACTTC.

The V and J genes are TRBV12-5 and TRBJ2-3, with TRBD2 matching over 13 bases. Trimming at V came to 0 bases and at J to 4 bases, leaving 4 bases not matched to a gene. The CDR3 runs to 17 residues. Germline-derived CDR1 and CDR2 are LGHNT and FRNRAP. CDR3 sequence reads: CASGLVTSGGAADTQYF. In nucleotides, the CDR3 is TGTGCTAGTGGTTTGGTAACTAGCGGGGGGGCTGCAGATACGCAGTATTTT.

As DNA, the CDR3 is TGCGCCAGCAGCACGACCGGACAGGGGCAGGGCGAGCAGTACTTC. This gives the protein CASSTTGQGQGEQYF. The chain has TRBV5-1 and TRBJ2-7, with TRBD1 matching over 9 bases. Trimming at V came to 4 bases and at J to 6 bases, leaving 11 bases not matched to a gene. This CDR3 is 15 amino acids long. The V gene's germline CDR1 is SGHRS and CDR2 YFSETQ.

The chain employs TRBV13 and TRBJ1-2; TRBD1 matches at 9 bases. This CDR3 spans 15 amino acids. The V segment lost 5 bases and the J segment 1 base; nucleotides outside the gene matches: 5. CDR1 and CDR2 from the germline V gene are PRHDT and FYEKMQ (reference sequence). CDR3 sequence (DNA): TGTGCCAGCAGCCCCGGGACAGGGTTTAACTATGGCTACACCTTC. Translated, it gives CASSPGTGFNYGYTF.

The chain has TRBV18 and TRBJ2-3; TRBD1 matches at 8 bases. Germline V lookup: CDR1 KGHSH, CDR2 LQKENI. V shed 4 bases, J shed 2 bases, and the junction held 5 bases outside the gene matches. This CDR3 spans 15 amino acids. CDR3 sequence reads: CASSLIQGVTDTQYF. CDR3 DNA: TGTGCCAGCTCACTAATACAGGGGGTCACAGATACGCAGTATTTT.

The chain has TRBV4-1 and TRBJ1-1; D is undetermined. CDR1 is MGHRA, CDR2 YSYEKL, per germline. Trimming left V 1 base short and J 5 bases short, with 11 bases between. The CDR3 is 14 amino acids. DNA of the CDR3: TGCGCCAGCAGCCAAGGAGTCGGGGATACTGAAGCTTTCTTT. Its protein is CASSQGVGDTEAFF.

The gene calls are TRBV4-3 and TRBJ2-1; perhaps TRBD1 as D (5 bases). CDR1 is LGHNA, CDR2 YSLEER, per germline. The V end was cut by 3 bases, the J end by 8 bases, with 11 bases between. The CDR3 covers 13 residues. The CDR3 sequence is CASSHRTGDEQFF. The DNA of the CDR3 is TGCGCCAGCAGCCATAGAACAGGCGATGAGCAGTTCTTC.

This clone was seen a handful of times. The chain employs TRBV5-8 and TRBJ2-7, with D maybe TRBD2 (6 bases). The CDR3 is 13 residues long. Germline CDR1 reads SGHTS; CDR2 reads YDEGEE. Trimming took 5 bases from V and 4 from J, leaving 13 bases between them. The DNA of the CDR3 is TGTGCCAGCAGACGGACGGGAGATTACGAGCAGTACTTC. Residues: CASRRTGDYEQYF.

This rearrangement joins TRBV5-8 to TRBJ1-5; D not certain. CDR1 SGHTS and CDR2 YDEGEE come from the germline V gene. The CDR3 sequence is 18 residues long. The V and J ends lost 5 bases and 3 bases respectively, with 24 bases between them. As DNA, the CDR3 is TGTGCCAGCAGATCACAAGGCGTAGTGCGGGCAAACAATCAGCCCCAGCATTTT. It codes for CASRSQGVVRANNQPQHF.

The rearrangement joins TRBV6-5 to TRBJ1-6; 7 bases map to TRBD1. Trimming at V came to 5 bases and at J to 7 bases, leaving 5 bases not matched to a gene. The CDR3 runs to 14 residues. Germline values: CDR1 MNHEY, CDR2 SVGAGI. The CDR3 DNA reads as TGTGCCAGCAGTAGATGGGACAGCAATTCACCCCTCCACTTT. Amino acids: CASSRWDSNSPLHF.

This clone has just one count. V and J are TRBV19 and TRBJ2-3; tentatively, D is TRBD1 (6 bases). The CDR3 runs to 14 residues. Germline CDR1 and CDR2: LNHDA and SQIVND (reference sequence). V lost 5 bases, J lost 4 bases, and 13 bases lay in between. The CDR3 loop reads CASSRARGADTQYF. The CDR3, as DNA: TGTGCCAGTAGTCGGGCCAGGGGCGCAGATACGCAGTATTTT.

The rearrangement uses TRBV19 and TRBJ1-1, with D possibly being TRBD1 (5 bases). CDR1 and CDR2 from the germline V gene are LNHDA and SQIVND (reference sequence). This CDR3 spans 12 amino acids. Trimming left V 5 bases short and J 6 bases short, with 10 bases between. CDR3 region: CASSQRGSEAFF. The CDR3 DNA sequence: TGTGCCAGTAGTCAACGGGGGTCTGAAGCTTTCTTT. Looking up the rest from reference TRBV19 and TRBJ1-1 gives the full variable domain: DGGITQSPKYLFRKEGQNVTLSCEQNLNHDAMYWYRQDPGQGLRLIYYSQIVNDFQKGDIAEGYSVSREKKESFPLTVTSAQKNPTAFYLCASSQRGSEAFFGQGTRLTVV.

This chain uses TRBV4-3 with TRBJ1-4; D uncertain. The CDR3 is 15 amino acids. Per germline, CDR1 LGHNA and CDR2 YSLEER. The germline V and J ends were trimmed by 2 bases and 5 bases, with 12 bases remaining between them. CDR3 in amino acids: CASSQNLEKNEKLFF. CDR3 bases: TGCGCCAGCAGCCAAAATCTAGAAAAAAATGAAAAACTGTTTTTT.

The chain links TRBV18 to TRBJ1-1, with a possible D match to TRBD1 (6 bases). The CDR3 is made up of 14 amino acids. V lost 2 bases to trimming and J lost 0 bases, with 7 bases between them. Germline CDR1 is KGHSH and CDR2 is LQKENI. Here the CDR3 reads CASSPGTLNTEAFF. In nucleotides, the CDR3 is TGTGCCAGCTCACCAGGGACATTGAACACTGAAGCTTTCTTT. Drawing the rest from reference TRBV18 and TRBJ1-1, the complete variable domain is NAGVMQNPRHLVRRRGQEARLRCSPMKGHSHVYWYRQLPEEGLKFMVYLQKENIIDESGMPKERFSAEFPKEGPSILRIQQVVRGDSAAYFCASSPGTLNTEAFFGQGTRLTVV.